These 4 T cell receptor beta chains share one sample of origin, sequenced in a study of CXCR3-negative and CXCR3-positive naive CD8 T cells. The TRB cDNA libraries were prepared by 5' RACE with UMI labels. TCRdb reprocessed the 5' RACE reads and keeps a single row for each CDR3 protein, giving no DNA. Its listing shows fewer than 95,000 distinct CDR3 sequences. The specimen sequenced was naive CXCR3- CD8+ T cells from blood. Documented subset: CD45RO-CCR7+CD27+CD95- naive CD8+ T cells lacking CXCR3 (TNR3-). Source of these receptors: a human donor in good health. Some clones in this sample may be carry-over from other donors' samples.

The chain uses TRBV11-2 and TRBJ2-5. The CDR3 covers 14 residues. Germline CDR1 and CDR2: SGHAT and FQNNGV. The CDR3 here is CASSLDGVQETQYF.

The CDR3 sequence is CSAYDPGGANNEQFF. This rearrangement joins TRBV20-1 to TRBJ2-1; the TCRdb D gene call, TRBD1, has no DNA to confirm it. From germline, CDR1 is DFQATT and CDR2 SNEGSKA (reference sequence). The CDR3 totals 15 residues.

The chain recombines TRBV5-1 with TRBJ1-1. CDR3 length: 15 amino acids. The germline gives CDR1 SGHRS, CDR2 YFSETQ. The CDR3 sequence is CASSLFQGGNTEAFF. Combining the CDR3 with reference TRBV5-1 and TRBJ1-1 gives the whole variable domain KAGVTQTPRYLIKTRGQQVTLSCSPISGHRSVSWYQQTPGQGLQFLFEYFSETQRNKGNFPGRFSGRQFSNSRSEMNVSTLELGDSALYLCASSLFQGGNTEAFFGQGTRLTVV.

The V call is TRBV7-9, the J call TRBJ2-1. Germline V CDR1 and CDR2: SEHNR, FQNEAQ (reference sequence). The CDR3 runs to 13 residues. The CDR3 reads CASTEALYNEQFF.